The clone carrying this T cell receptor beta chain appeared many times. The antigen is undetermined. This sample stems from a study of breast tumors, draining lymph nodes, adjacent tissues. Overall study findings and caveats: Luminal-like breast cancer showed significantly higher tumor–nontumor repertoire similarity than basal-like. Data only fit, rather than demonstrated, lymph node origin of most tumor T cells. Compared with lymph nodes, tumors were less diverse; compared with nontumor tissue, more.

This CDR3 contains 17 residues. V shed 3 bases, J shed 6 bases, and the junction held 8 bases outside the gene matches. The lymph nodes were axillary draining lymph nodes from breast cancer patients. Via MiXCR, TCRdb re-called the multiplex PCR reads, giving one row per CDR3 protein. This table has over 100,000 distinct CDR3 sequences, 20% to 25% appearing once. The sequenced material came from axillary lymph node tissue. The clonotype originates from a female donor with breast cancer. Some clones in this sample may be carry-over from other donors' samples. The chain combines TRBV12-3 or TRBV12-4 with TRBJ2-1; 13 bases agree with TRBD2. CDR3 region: CASSFRTSGSYSNEQFF. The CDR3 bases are TGTGCCAGCAGTTTTAGGACTAGCGGGAGTTATTCCAATGAGCAGTTCTTC.